The source of this T cell receptor (beta chain) is a study of T cell clonality in common variable immunodeficiency. Study-level points and caveats: Reportedly, TCR beta sequences from common variable immunodeficiency showed fewer deletions and N-nucleotide insertions. Fewer TCRbeta clones were shared among CVID subjects than controls. T cell subpopulation sequencing would be needed to explain CVID clonality. CVID subjects had higher TCRbeta clonality than healthy controls, most marked in about a third.

This clone has only a few counts. What it recognizes is unknown. The sequence runs out 3 residues before the end of the CDR3; the remainder is reconstructed from the germline J gene. TCRdb's table, derived via immunoSEQ multiplex PCR, lists solely in-frame clones and lacks some. The sample offers about 3,400 clones and no singletons, the top ten holding 20% to 30%. Replacement immunoglobulin had been given to every CVID subject for at least one year. J was trimmed by 7 bases and V by 5 bases; bases with no gene match: 5. This CDR3 has 13 residues. Germline V lookup: CDR1 SGHTA, CDR2 FQGNSA. Sequencing used peripheral blood mononuclear cells. The chain recombines TRBV7-2 with TRBJ2-5; the match to TRBD1 covers 9 bases. This clonotype was sampled from a human donor with common variable immunodeficiency. The CDR3 reads CASSEQGASTQYF. CDR3 DNA, as far as it was read: TGTGCCAGCAGCGAACAGGGGGCTTCGACC.